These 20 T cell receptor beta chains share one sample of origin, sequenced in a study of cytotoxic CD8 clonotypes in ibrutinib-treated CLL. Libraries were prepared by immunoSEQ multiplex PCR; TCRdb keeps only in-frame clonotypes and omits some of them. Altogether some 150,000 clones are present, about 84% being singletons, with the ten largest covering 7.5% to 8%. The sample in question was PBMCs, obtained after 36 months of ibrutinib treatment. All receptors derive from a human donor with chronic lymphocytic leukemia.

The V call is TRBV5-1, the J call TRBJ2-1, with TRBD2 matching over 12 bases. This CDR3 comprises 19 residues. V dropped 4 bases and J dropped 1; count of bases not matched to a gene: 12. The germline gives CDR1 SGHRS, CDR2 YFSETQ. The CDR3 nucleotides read TGCGCCAGCAGCCTCCTGGGGGGTACTAGCGGGAGGTCCTACAATGAGCAGTTCTTC. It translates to CASSLLGGTSGRSYNEQFF.

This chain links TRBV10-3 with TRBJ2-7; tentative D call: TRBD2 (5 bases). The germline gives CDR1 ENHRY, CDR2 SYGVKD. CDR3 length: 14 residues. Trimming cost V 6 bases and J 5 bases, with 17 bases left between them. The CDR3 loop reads CAISPSPGLNEQYF. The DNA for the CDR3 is TGTGCCATCAGCCCTAGCCCCGGACTCAACGAGCAGTACTTC.

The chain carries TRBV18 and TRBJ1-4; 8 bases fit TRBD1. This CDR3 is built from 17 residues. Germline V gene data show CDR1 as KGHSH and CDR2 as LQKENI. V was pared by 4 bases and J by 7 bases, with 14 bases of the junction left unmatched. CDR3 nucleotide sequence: TGTGCCAGCTCACAACAGTCGCGACAGGGGAGGAGTGAAAAACTGTTTTTT. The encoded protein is CASSQQSRQGRSEKLFF. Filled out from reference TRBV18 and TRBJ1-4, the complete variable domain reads NAGVMQNPRHLVRRRGQEARLRCSPMKGHSHVYWYRQLPEEGLKFMVYLQKENIIDESGMPKERFSAEFPKEGPSILRIQQVVRGDSAAYFCASSQQSRQGRSEKLFFGSGTQLSVL.

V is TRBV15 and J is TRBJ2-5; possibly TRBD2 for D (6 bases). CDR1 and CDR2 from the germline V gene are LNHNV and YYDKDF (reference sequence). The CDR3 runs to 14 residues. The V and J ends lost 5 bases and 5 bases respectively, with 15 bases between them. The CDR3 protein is CATSDGGLGETQYF. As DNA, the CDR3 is TGTGCCACCAGCGACGGAGGGTTGGGGGAGACCCAGTACTTC. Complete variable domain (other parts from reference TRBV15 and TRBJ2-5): DAMVIQNPRYQVTQFGKPVTLSCSQTLNHNVMYWYQQKSSQAPKLLFHYYDKDFNNEADTPDNFQSRRPNTSFCFLDIRSPGLGDTAMYLCATSDGGLGETQYFGPGTRLLVL.

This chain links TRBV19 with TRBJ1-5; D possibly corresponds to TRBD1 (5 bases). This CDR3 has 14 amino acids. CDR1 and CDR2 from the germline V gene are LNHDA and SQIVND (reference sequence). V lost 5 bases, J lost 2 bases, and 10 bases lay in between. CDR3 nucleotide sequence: TGTGCCAGTAGTTCAATGGGGGGCAATCAGCCCCAGCATTTT. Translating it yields CASSSMGGNQPQHF.

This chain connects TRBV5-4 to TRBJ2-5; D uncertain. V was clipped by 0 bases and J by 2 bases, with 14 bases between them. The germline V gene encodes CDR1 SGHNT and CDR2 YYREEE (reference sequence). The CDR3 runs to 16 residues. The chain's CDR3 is CASSLGPLAFQETQYF. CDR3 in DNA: TGTGCCAGCAGCTTGGGCCCCCTTGCCTTTCAAGAGACCCAGTACTTC.

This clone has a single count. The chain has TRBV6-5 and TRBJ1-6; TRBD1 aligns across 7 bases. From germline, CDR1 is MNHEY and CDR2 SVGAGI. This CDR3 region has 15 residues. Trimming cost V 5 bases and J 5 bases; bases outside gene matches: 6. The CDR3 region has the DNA TGTGCCAGCAGTCTAACAGGGGAGGATAATTCACCCCTCCACTTT. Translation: CASSLTGEDNSPLHF.

This chain's CDR3 is CASTRGDGYGYTF. In DNA form, the CDR3 reads TGTGCCAGTACCCGAGGGGACGGCTATGGCTACACCTTC. The gene calls are TRBV19 and TRBJ1-2; tentative D call: TRBD1 (5 bases). Germline V gene sequence: CDR1 LNHDA, CDR2 SQIVND (reference sequence). V lost 7 bases and J lost 4, with 13 bases in between. This CDR3 contains 13 residues.

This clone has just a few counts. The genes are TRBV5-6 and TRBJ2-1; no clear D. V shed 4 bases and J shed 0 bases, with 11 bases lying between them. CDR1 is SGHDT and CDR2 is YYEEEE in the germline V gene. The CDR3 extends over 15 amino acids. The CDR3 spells CASSQASPSYNEQFF. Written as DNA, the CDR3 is TGTGCCAGCAGCCAAGCAAGCCCCTCCTACAATGAGCAGTTCTTC. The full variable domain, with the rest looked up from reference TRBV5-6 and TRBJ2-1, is DAGVTQSPTHLIKTRGQQVTLRCSPKSGHDTVSWYQQALGQGPQFIFQYYEEEERQRGNFPDRFSGHQFPNYSSELNVNALLLGDSALYLCASSQASPSYNEQFFGPGTRLTVL.

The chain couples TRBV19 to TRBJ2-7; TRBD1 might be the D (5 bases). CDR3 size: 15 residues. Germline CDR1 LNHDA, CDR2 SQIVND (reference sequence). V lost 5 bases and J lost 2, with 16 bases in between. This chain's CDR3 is CASSVRTIGAYEQYF. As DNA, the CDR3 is TGTGCCAGTAGTGTACGGACAATAGGAGCCTACGAGCAGTACTTC.

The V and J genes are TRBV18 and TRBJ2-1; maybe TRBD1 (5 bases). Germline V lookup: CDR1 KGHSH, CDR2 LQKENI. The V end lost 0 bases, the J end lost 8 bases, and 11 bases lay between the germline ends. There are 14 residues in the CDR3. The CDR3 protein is CASSPPQGSDEQFF. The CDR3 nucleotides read TGTGCCAGCTCACCACCGCAGGGTTCCGATGAGCAGTTCTTC.

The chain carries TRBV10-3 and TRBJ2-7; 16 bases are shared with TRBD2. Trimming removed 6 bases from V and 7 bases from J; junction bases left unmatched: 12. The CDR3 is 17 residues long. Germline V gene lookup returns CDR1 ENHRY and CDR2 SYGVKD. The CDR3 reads CAIRGGTSGRAQEEQYF. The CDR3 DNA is TGTGCCATCAGGGGGGGGACTAGCGGGAGGGCCCAGGAGGAGCAGTACTTC.

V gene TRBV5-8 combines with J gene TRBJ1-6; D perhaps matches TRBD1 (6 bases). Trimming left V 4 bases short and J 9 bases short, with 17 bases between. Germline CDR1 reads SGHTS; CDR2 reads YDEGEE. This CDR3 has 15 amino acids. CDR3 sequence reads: CASSPRRSGASPLHF. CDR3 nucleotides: TGTGCCAGCAGCCCGAGGAGGTCAGGGGCTTCACCCCTCCACTTT.

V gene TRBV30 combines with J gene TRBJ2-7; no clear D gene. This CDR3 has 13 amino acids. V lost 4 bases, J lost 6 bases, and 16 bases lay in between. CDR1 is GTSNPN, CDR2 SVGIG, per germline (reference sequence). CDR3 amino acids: CAWNRISPTEQYF. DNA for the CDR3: TGTGCCTGGAACCGGATAAGTCCGACCGAGCAGTACTTC.

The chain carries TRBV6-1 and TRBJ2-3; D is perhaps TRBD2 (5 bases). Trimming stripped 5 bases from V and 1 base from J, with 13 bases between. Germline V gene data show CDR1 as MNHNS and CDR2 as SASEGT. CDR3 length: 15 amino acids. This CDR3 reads CASSTTYGGTDTQYF. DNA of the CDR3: TGTGCCAGCAGTACCACGTACGGGGGCACAGATACGCAGTATTTT.

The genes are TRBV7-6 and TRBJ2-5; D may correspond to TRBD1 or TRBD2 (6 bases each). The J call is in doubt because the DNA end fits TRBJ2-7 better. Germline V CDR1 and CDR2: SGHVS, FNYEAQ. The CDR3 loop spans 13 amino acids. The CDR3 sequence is CASSKEGGYEQYF. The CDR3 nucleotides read TGTGCCAGCAGCAAGGAGGGGGGCTACGAGCAGTACTTC.

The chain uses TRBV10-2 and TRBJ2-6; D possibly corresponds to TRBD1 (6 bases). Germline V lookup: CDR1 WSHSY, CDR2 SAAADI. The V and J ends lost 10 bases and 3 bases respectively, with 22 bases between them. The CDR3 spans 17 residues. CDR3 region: CAIQLGAYFVGANVLTF. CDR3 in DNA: TGCGCCATCCAACTGGGGGCCTATTTCGTTGGGGCCAACGTCCTGACTTTC.

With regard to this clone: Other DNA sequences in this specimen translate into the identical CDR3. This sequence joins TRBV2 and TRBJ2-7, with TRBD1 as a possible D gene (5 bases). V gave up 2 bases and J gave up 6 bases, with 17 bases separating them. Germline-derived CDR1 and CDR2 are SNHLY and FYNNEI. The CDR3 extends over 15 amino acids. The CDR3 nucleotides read TGTGCCAGCAGTGAAACCCAGGGCATAGATCGCGAGCAGTACTTC. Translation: CASSETQGIDREQYF.

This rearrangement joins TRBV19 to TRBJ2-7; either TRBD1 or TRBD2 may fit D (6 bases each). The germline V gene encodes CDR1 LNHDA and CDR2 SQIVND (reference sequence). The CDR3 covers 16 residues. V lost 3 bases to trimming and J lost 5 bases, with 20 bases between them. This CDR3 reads CASSIIFSGGLDEQYF. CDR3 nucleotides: TGTGCCAGTAGTATCATTTTCTCCGGGGGCTTAGACGAGCAGTACTTC.

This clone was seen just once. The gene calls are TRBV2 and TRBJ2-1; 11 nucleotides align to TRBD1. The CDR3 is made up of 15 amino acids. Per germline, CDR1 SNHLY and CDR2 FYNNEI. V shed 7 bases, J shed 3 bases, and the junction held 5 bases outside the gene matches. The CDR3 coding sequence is TGTGCCAGCATGGGGGACAGGGGGTTCTACAATGAGCAGTTCTTC. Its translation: CASMGDRGFYNEQFF.